This T cell receptor (beta chain) appears in the sequencing data of a study of T-cell reconstitution after alpha-beta-depleted transplantation in children. A note on this clonotype: Antigen: not known.

Study outcomes and limitations: Hyperexpanded clones declined; after one year, newly produced T cells mostly supplied diversity. It was reported that alpha-beta T cells came from several hundred expanded graft clones (about two months after transplant). Day-60 TCRbeta diversity that was high in some patients was derived from surviving recipient T cells and thymic progenitors.

Library preparation (for TCRbeta) was performed with unique molecular identifiers. Using its own MiXCR run on the PCR reads, TCRdb lists one record per CDR3 protein. The sample lists 550,000 to 800,000 distinct CDR3 sequences, around 13% occurring once. Germline V gives CDR1 SNHLY, CDR2 FYNNEI. The CDR3 has 15 amino acids. V was trimmed by 6 bases and J by 7 bases, leaving 21 bases between them. V is TRBV2 and J is TRBJ1-1; maybe TRBD1 (6 bases). The source material was PBMCs, sampled before TCRalphabeta/CD19-depleted stem cell transplant. The TCR comes from a girl aged 2-10 years with congenital amegakaryocytic thrombocytopenia, due to receive a stem cell transplant. The chain's CDR3 is CASSAGDRSASEAFF. In nucleotides, the CDR3 is TGTGCCAGCAGCGCCGGTGACAGGTCGGCGAGTGAAGCTTTCTTT.